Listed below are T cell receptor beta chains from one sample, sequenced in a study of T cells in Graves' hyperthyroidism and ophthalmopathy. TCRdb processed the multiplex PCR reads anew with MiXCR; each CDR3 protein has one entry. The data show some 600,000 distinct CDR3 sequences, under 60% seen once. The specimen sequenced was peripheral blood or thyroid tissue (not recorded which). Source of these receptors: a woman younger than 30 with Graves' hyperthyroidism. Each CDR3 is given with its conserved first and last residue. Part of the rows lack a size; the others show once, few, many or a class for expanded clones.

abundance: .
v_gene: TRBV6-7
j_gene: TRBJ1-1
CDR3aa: CASSYSDRGTEAFF

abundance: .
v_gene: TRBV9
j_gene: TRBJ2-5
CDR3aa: CASSVLGQETQYF

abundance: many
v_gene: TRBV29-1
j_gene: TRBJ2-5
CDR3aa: CSVDSGQGGWETQYF

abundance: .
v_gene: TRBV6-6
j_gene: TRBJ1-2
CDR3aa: CAVGQGGYGYTF

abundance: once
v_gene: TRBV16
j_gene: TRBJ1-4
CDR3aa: CASSQGLFEKLFF

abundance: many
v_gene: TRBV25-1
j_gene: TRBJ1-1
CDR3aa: CASSQGQDNTEAFF

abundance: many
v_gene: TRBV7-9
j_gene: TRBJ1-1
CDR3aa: CASSPGQLSTEAFF

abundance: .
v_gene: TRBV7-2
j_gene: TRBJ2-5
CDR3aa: CASARLAGGQETQYF

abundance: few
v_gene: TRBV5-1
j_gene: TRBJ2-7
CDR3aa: CASAPEDGYEQYF

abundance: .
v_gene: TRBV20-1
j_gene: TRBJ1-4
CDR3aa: CSAPDRGSGEKLFF

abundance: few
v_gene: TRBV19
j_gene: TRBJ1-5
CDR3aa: CASLTGALGQPQHF

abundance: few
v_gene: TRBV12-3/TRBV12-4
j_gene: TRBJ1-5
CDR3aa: CASGLGWAQHF

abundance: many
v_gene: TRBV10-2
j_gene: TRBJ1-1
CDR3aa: CASSDGLDTEAFF

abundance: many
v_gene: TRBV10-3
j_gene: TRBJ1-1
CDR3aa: CVTRAEITEAFF

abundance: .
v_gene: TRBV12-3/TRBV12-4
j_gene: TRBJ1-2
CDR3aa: CAGSLGGGGGYTF

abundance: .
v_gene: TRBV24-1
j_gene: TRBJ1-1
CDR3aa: CASRWQGSAEAFF

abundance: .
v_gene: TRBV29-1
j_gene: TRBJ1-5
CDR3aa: CSLETGNQPQHF

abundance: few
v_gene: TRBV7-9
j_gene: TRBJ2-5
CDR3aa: CASSLFAGRPQETQYF

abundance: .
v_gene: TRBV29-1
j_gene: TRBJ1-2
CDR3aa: CSVVTGTGGGYTF

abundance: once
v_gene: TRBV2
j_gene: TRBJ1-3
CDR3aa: CASSEAQGGLGNTIYF

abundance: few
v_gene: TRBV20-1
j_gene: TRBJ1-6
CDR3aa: CSAREGHRNWNSPLHF

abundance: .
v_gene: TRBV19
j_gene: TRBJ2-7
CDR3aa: CASSIEEGGAYEQYF

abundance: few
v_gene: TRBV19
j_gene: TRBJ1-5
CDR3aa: CASSSLNSNQPQHF

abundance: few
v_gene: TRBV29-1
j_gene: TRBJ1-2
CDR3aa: CSGDSNYGYTF

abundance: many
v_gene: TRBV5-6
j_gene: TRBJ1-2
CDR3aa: CASSFRGYYGYTF

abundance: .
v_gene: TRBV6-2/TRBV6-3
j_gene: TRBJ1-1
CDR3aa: CASSSTYTEAFF

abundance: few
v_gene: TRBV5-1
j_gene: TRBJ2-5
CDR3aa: CASRGGEETQYF

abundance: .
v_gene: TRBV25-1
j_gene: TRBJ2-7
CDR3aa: CASSELSGYEQYF

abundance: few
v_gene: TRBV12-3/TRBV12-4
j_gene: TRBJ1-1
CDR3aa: CASSRDSPNTEAFF

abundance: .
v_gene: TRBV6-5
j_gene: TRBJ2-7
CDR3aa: CASSSSTAERSYEQYF

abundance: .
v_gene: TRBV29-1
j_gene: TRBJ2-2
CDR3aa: CSATGMGTGELFF

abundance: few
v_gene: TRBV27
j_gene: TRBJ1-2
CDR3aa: CASSLSMGVVGYTF

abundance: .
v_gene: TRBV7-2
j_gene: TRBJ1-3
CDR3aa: CASSFRLSSGNTIYF

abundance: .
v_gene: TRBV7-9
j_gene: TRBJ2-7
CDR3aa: CAIPKGGTPYEQYF

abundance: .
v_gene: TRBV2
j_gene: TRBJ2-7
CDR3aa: CASSQDIGFEQYF

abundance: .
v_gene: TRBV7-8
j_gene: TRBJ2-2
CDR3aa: CASSSHEDTGELFF

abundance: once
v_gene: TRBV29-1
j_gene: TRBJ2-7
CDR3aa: CSVGPPSSSYNEQYF

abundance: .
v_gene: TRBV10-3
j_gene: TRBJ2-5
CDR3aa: CAISVKGVEETQYF

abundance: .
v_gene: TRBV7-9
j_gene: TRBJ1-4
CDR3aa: CASSQSAEKLFF

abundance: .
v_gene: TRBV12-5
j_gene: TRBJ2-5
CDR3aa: CASGLVGGSETQYF

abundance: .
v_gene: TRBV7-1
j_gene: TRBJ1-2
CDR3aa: CASSSGPLGGYTF

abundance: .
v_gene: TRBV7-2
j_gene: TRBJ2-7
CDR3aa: CASGEGRTSGKVTNF

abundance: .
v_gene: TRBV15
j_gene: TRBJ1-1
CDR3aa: CATSSTRTWDTEAFF

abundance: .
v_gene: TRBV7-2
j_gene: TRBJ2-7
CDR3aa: CASSQDRRDEQYF

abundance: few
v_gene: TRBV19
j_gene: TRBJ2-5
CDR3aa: CASSTRTGREETQYF

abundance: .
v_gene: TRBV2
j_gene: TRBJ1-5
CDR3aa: CASSDQQNQPQHF

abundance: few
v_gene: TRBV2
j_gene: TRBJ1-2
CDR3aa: CASSEAEGWNYGYTF